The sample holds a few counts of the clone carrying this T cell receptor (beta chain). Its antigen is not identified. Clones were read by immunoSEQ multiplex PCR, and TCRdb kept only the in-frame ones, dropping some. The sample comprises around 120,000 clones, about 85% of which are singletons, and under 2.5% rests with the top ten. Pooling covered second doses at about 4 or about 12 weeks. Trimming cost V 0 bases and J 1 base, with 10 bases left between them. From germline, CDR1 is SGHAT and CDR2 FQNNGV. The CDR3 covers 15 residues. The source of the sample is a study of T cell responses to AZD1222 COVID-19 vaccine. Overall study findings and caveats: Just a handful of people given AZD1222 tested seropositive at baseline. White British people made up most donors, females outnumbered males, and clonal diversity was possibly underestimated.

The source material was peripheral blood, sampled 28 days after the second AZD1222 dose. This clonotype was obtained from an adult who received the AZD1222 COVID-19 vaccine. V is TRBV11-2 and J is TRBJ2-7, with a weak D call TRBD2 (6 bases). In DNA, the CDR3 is TGTGCCAGCAGCTTAGATACGGGGGTTTCCTACGAGCAGTACTTC. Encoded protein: CASSLDTGVSYEQYF.